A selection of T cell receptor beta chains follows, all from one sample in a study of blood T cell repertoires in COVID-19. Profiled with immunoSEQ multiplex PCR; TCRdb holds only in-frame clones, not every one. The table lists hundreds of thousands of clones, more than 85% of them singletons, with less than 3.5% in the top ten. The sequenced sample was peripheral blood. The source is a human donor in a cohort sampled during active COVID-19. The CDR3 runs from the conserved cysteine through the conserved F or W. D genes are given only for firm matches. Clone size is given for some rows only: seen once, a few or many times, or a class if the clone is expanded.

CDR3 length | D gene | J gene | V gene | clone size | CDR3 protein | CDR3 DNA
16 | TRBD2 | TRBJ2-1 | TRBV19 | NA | CASSKRRLAGGNEQFF | TGTGCCAGTAGTAAGAGGAGGTTAGCGGGAGGTAATGAGCAGTTCTTC
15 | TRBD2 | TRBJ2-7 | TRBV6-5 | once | CASIPGLAGIYEQYF | TGTGCCAGCATTCCGGGACTAGCGGGAATCTACGAGCAGTACTTC
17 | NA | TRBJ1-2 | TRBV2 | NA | CASSEGNGVRANYGYTF | TGTGCCAGCAGTGAAGGGAATGGAGTGCGGGCTAACTATGGCTACACCTTC
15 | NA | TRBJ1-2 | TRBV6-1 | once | CASSEWAVSNYGYTF | TGTGCCAGCAGTGAATGGGCAGTGTCTAACTATGGCTACACCTTC
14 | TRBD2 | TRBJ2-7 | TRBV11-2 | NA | CASSPTSGDYEQYF | TGTGCCAGCAGCCCGACTAGCGGGGACTACGAGCAGTACTTC
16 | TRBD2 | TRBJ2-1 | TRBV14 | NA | CASSQALTSGYNEQFF | TGTGCCAGCAGCCAAGCGTTGACTAGCGGCTACAATGAGCAGTTCTTC
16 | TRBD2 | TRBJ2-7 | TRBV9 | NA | CASSVLAGGPSYEQYF | TGTGCCAGCAGCGTATTGGCGGGGGGGCCTTCCTACGAGCAGTACTTC
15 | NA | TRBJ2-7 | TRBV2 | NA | CASRGYGGKPYEQYF | TGTGCCAGCCGGGGGTACGGCGGTAAGCCCTACGAGCAGTACTTC
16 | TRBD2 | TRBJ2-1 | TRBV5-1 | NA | CASSLSSSGGYNEQFF | TGCGCCAGCAGCTTGAGCTCTAGCGGGGGGTACAATGAGCAGTTCTTC
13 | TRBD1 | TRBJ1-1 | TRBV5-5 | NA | CASSSRTGSEAFF | TGTGCCAGCAGCTCGAGGACAGGGTCTGAAGCTTTCTTT
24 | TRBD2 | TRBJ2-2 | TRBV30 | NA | CAWSSTPRTERGDTPFWYTGELFF | TGTGCCTGGAGTTCCACGCCCAGGACGGAGCGGGGGGACACCCCTTTTTGGTACACCGGGGAGCTGTTTTTT
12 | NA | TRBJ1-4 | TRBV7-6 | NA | CASSLPSEKLFF | TGTGCCAGCAGCCTTCCCAGTGAAAAACTGTTTTTT
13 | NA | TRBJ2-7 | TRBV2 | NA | CASSGGRPIGQYF | TGTGCCAGCAGTGGGGGCCGTCCGATTGGGCAGTACTTC
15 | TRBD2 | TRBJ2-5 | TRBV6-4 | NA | CASSERLAGMETQYF | TGTGCCAGCAGCGAGCGGCTAGCGGGAATGGAGACCCAGTACTTC
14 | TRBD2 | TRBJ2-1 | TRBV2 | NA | CASSDGLAGGEQFF | TGTGCCAGCAGTGATGGACTAGCGGGAGGTGAGCAGTTCTTC
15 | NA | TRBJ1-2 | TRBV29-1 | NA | CSVAMTGEPLYGYTF | TGCAGCGTTGCTATGACAGGCGAACCCCTCTATGGCTACACCTTC
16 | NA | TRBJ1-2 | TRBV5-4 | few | CASSLTGQFPSYGYTF | TGTGCCAGCAGCTTGACAGGGCAGTTCCCTTCCTATGGCTACACCTTC
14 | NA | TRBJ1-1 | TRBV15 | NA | CATSSLTTQEEAFF | TGTGCCACCAGCAGCCTTACGACCCAGGAAGAAGCTTTCTTT
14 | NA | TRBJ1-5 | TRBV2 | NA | CASTGGGSNQPQHF | TGTGCCAGCACTGGGGGGGGGAGCAATCAGCCCCAGCATTTT
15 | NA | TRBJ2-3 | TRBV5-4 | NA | CASSKGDSSGDTQYF | TGTGCCAGCAGCAAAGGGGACTCCTCGGGCGATACGCAGTATTTT
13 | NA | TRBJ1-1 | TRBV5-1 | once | CASSLQGGSEAFF | TGCGCCAGCAGCTTGCAGGGAGGCTCTGAAGCTTTCTTT
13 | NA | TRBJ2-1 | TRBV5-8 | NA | CASTTRFSFEQFF | TGTGCCAGCACGACTAGATTTTCGTTTGAGCAGTTCTTC
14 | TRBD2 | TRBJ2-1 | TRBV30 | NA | CARGTSGAYNEQFF | TGTGCACGAGGCACTAGCGGGGCCTACAATGAGCAGTTCTTC
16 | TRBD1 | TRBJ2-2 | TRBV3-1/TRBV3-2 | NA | CASSQEMGRGTGELFF | TGTGCCAGCAGCCAAGAGATGGGCAGGGGGACCGGGGAGCTGTTTTTT
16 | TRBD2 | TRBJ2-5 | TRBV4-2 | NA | CASSQVHAGGGETQYF | TGTGCCAGCAGCCAAGTTCACGCGGGAGGGGGAGAGACCCAGTACTTC
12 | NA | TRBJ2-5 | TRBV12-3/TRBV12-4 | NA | CASSFSRETQYF | TGTGCCAGCAGTTTTAGCCGGGAGACCCAGTACTTC
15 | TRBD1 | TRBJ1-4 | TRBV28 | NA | CASSLGQDTSQKLFF | TGTGCCAGCAGTTTAGGACAGGATACGAGCCAAAAACTGTTTTTT
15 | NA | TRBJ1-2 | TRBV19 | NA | CASSTYRAHNYGYTF | TGTGCCAGTAGTACTTACAGGGCTCATAACTATGGCTACACCTTC
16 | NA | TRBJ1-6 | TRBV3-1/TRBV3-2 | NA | CASSQDSSGWDSPLHF | TGTGCCAGCAGCCAAGATTCGTCAGGGTGGGATTCACCCCTCCACTTT
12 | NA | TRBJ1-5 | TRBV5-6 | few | CASSTGIGPQHF | TGTGCCAGCAGCACAGGGATTGGGCCCCAGCATTTT